The 32 T cell receptor beta chains reported below all come from one sample, sequenced in a study of CD8+ T cells in alopecia areata. Extraction of RNA preceded its reverse transcription into cDNA, which served as the sequencing template. Using immunoSEQ multiplex PCR, the repertoire was profiled, and TCRdb retains in-frame clones only, with some absent. The table shows 7,000 to 7,500 clones, with around 60% occurring only once. Punch biopsies of lesional scalp, plus peripheral blood, were taken from alopecia areata patients. Material: skin, obtained at week 0. These receptors all come from a human donor with alopecia areata.

The rearrangement joins TRBV5-1 to TRBJ2-5, with 7 bases fitting TRBD1. The CDR3 extends over 12 amino acids. Germline values: CDR1 SGHRS, CDR2 YFSETQ. J lost 9 bases, V lost 4 bases, and 6 bases had no gene match. In nucleotides, the CDR3 is TGCGCCAGCAGCGGAGGACAGGCGGCCCAGTACTTC. Encoded protein: CASSGGQAAQYF.

J is TRBJ1-3 and V is TRBV27, with TRBD1 as a possible D gene (6 bases). The V end lost 2 bases, the J end lost 7 bases, and 24 bases lay between the germline ends. CDR1 MNHEY and CDR2 SMNVEV come from the germline V gene (reference sequence). The CDR3 is 18 amino acids. The CDR3 DNA reads TGTGCCAGCAGTTTACCAGAGGGCCAAAAGGGGGTGAGGAACACCATATATTTT. Translating it yields CASSLPEGQKGVRNTIYF.

The chain has TRBV5-1 and TRBJ1-4; D unresolved. CDR3 length equals 17 residues. Germline V gene lookup returns CDR1 SGHRS and CDR2 YFSETQ. Trimming left V 4 bases short and J 5 bases short, with 21 bases between. CDR3 sequence: CASSLSTGYEGNEKLFF. The CDR3 coding sequence is TGCGCCAGCAGCCTATCGACGGGATATGAGGGAAATGAAAAACTGTTTTTT. The variable domain in full, completed from reference TRBV5-1 and TRBJ1-4, reads KAGVTQTPRYLIKTRGQQVTLSCSPISGHRSVSWYQQTPGQGLQFLFEYFSETQRNKGNFPGRFSGRQFSNSRSEMNVSTLELGDSALYLCASSLSTGYEGNEKLFFGSGTQLSVL.

CDR3 in DNA: TGTGCCAGCAGCTCCCGCTTGTCGGGGGTGTACTACGAGCAGTACTTC. Translating gives CASSSRLSGVYYEQYF. The rearrangement joins TRBV13 to TRBJ2-7, with a possible D match to TRBD2 (6 bases). In germline, CDR1 is PRHDT, CDR2 FYEKMQ (reference sequence). Trimming shortened V by 4 bases and J by 3 bases, and 19 bases separated the two germline ends. CDR3 size: 16 residues.

This clone was counted only a few times. The V gene is TRBV10-3, the J gene TRBJ1-2; no definite D call. Germline loops: CDR1 ENHRY, CDR2 SYGVKD. V lost 3 bases, J lost 3 bases, and 5 bases lay in between. The CDR3 sequence is 12 residues long. CDR3 coding DNA: TGTGCCATCAGTGACAGCTACTATGGCTACACCTTC. Its protein is CAISDSYYGYTF.

This rearrangement joins TRBV7-2 to TRBJ1-2, with TRBD1 matching over 7 bases. Germline-derived CDR1 and CDR2 are SGHTA and FQGNSA. This CDR3 is built from 13 residues. J gave up 4 bases and V 2 bases, and 1 base lay outside the gene matches. DNA of the CDR3: TGTGCCAGCAGCTTACCAGGGGGCTATGGCTACACCTTC. This sequence encodes CASSLPGGYGYTF.

The CDR3 sequence is CSVEGQDPREQYF. The CDR3 DNA sequence: TGCAGCGTTGAAGGGCAGGACCCGAGGGAGCAGTACTTC. The V and J genes are TRBV29-1 and TRBJ2-7; D ambiguous. The CDR3 runs to 13 residues. CDR1 is SQVTM and CDR2 is ANQGSEA in the germline V gene. The germline V and J ends were trimmed by 1 base and 7 bases, with 14 bases remaining between them.

V and J are TRBV5-1 and TRBJ2-7, with 7 nucleotides matching TRBD1. The V and J ends lost 2 bases and 3 bases, in that order; junction bases with no gene match: 11. This CDR3 is 16 amino acids long. Germline CDR1 reads SGHRS; CDR2 reads YFSETQ. CDR3 in DNA: TGCGCCAGCAGCTTAATTCCCGGGACAGATCTCTACGAGCAGTACTTC. It specifies CASSLIPGTDLYEQYF.

The V gene is TRBV21-1, the J gene TRBJ2-7. TRBV21-1 is marked as a pseudogene. The CDR3 extends over 16 amino acids. Here the CDR3 reads CASSSRRSLFSYEQYF. The DNA of the CDR3 is TGTGCCAGCAGCTCTCGAAGGTCACTTTTCTCCTACGAGCAGTACTTC.

The chain links TRBV5-4 to TRBJ2-4; TRBD1 matches at 8 bases. J was trimmed by 0 bases and V by 3 bases; bases with no gene match: 8. The CDR3 runs 17 residues. Germline CDR1 reads SGHNT; CDR2 reads YYREEE (reference sequence). CDR3 sequence reads: CASSSTLTGVAKNIQYF. The CDR3 DNA sequence: TGTGCCAGCAGCTCAACTTTGACAGGGGTAGCCAAAAACATTCAGTACTTC. The complete variable domain, with remaining parts taken from reference TRBV5-4 and TRBJ2-4, reads ETGVTQSPTHLIKTRGQQVTLRCSSQSGHNTVSWYQQALGQGPQFIFQYYREEENGRGNFPPRFSGLQFPNYSSELNVNALELDDSALYLCASSSTLTGVAKNIQYFGAGTRLSVL.

The chain has TRBV10-2 and TRBJ1-5; no clear D. Germline V CDR1 and CDR2: WSHSY, SAAADI. V lost 6 bases and J lost 2, with 20 bases in between. This CDR3 has 17 residues. The CDR3 DNA sequence: TGCGCCAGCAGGGGCGATACCGGGAGCCAGGGCAATCAGCCCCAGCATTTT. As protein: CASRGDTGSQGNQPQHF.

This clone was seen only a few times. This rearrangement joins TRBV23-1 to TRBJ2-3, with D perhaps TRBD2 (5 bases). TRBV23-1 falls under the ORF class, with uncertain function. Trimming stripped 1 base from V and 0 bases from J, with 14 bases between. The CDR3 covers 17 residues. The CDR3 spells CASSQCCRGMSTDTQYF. CDR3 nucleotides: TGCGCCAGCAGTCAATGTTGCAGAGGGATGAGCACAGATACGCAGTATTTT.

This chain links TRBV4-1 with TRBJ1-1; no reliable D call. V gave up 2 bases and J gave up 3 bases, with 16 bases separating them. CDR1 is MGHRA and CDR2 is YSYEKL in the germline V gene. The CDR3 sequence is 16 residues long. CDR3 residues: CASSQIDLLQYTEAFF. The CDR3 coding sequence is TGCGCCAGCAGCCAAATCGATCTATTACAGTACACTGAAGCTTTCTTT.

A few counts support this clone. CDR3: CSVEDRTGRGYGYTF. DNA of the CDR3: TGCAGCGTTGAAGATAGGACAGGCCGGGGCTATGGCTACACCTTC. V gene TRBV29-1 combines with J gene TRBJ1-2; TRBD1 matches 7 bases. The germline V gene encodes CDR1 SQVTM and CDR2 ANQGSEA. The CDR3 covers 15 residues. The ends lost 0 bases at V and 4 bases at J; junction bases unmatched: 8. Based on the CDR3 plus reference TRBV29-1 and TRBJ1-2, the full variable domain is SAVISQKPSRDICQRGTSLTIQCQVDSQVTMMFWYRQQPGQSLTLIATANQGSEATYESGFVIDKFPISRPNLTFSTLTVSNMSPEDSSIYLCSVEDRTGRGYGYTFGSGTRLTVV.

With respect to this clone: Additional DNA sequences in this sample encode the identical CDR3. This chain links TRBV4-1 with TRBJ2-5; perhaps TRBD2 as D (5 bases). Germline CDR1 is MGHRA and CDR2 is YSYEKL. This CDR3 spans 16 amino acids. V dropped 1 base and J dropped 5 bases, with 17 bases sitting between them. Here the CDR3 reads CASSQVLDSHGETQYF. CDR3 coding DNA: TGCGCCAGCAGCCAAGTCCTGGACTCCCACGGGGAGACCCAGTACTTC.

The gene calls are TRBV7-9 and TRBJ1-3, with no clear D. The V end lost 1 base, the J end lost 0 bases, and 4 bases lay between the germline ends. The CDR3 is 14 residues long. The V gene's germline CDR1 is SEHNR and CDR2 FQNEAQ (reference sequence). The CDR3, as DNA: TGTGCCAGCAGCTTAGACTACTCTGGAAACACCATATATTTT. Amino acid sequence: CASSLDYSGNTIYF.

This chain uses TRBV9 with TRBJ2-5; D perhaps matches TRBD2 (5 bases). Trimming pared 0 bases from V and 4 bases from J, leaving 13 bases between. The germline V gene encodes CDR1 SGDLS and CDR2 YYNGEE. This CDR3 comprises 15 residues. The CDR3 DNA follows: TGTGCCAGCAGCGTAGTAGGGCTAGCAGTAGAGACCCAGTACTTC. This translates into CASSVVGLAVETQYF. The whole variable domain, filled in from reference TRBV9 and TRBJ2-5, reads DSGVTQTPKHLITATGQRVTLRCSPRSGDLSVYWYQQSLDQGLQFLIQYYNGEERAKGNILERFSAQQFPDLHSELNLSSLELGDSALYFCASSVVGLAVETQYFGPGTRLLVL.

This chain connects TRBV7-7 to TRBJ2-5, with no clear D. V lost 1 base and J 4 bases, leaving 10 bases between the germline ends. This CDR3 is built from 14 residues. CDR1 is SSHAT, CDR2 FNYEAQ, per germline (reference sequence). The DNA for the CDR3 is TGTGCCAGCAGCTTAGGGTCCGGCGCAGAGACCCAGTACTTC. Protein sequence: CASSLGSGAETQYF.

This clone has more than one count but fewer than ten. This CDR3 is also generated by other DNA sequences in the sample. The chain uses TRBV5-1 and TRBJ2-3; the match to TRBD2 covers 16 bases. The CDR3 has 16 residues. The germline gives CDR1 SGHRS, CDR2 YFSETQ. V lost 4 bases to trimming and J lost 4 bases; unmatched junction nucleotides: 3. The CDR3 DNA follows: TGCGCCAGCAGCCGTGGGACTAGCGGGGGGGCAGATACGCAGTATTTT. Translation: CASSRGTSGGADTQYF.

The genes are TRBV6-5 and TRBJ2-1; 8 bases fit TRBD1. J was trimmed by 4 bases and V by 5 bases; bases with no gene match: 7. Germline assignment: CDR1 MNHEY and CDR2 SVGAGI. The CDR3 covers 15 residues. CDR3: CASSAQGTGYNEQFF. CDR3 in DNA: TGTGCCAGCAGTGCCCAAGGGACAGGATACAATGAGCAGTTCTTC.

The V call is TRBV28, the J call TRBJ1-2; TRBD1 aligns across 7 bases. V dropped 4 bases and J dropped 5; count of bases not matched to a gene: 4. CDR1 is MDHEN, CDR2 SYDVKM, per germline. The CDR3 totals 13 residues. The CDR3 protein is CASSSGTVYGYTF. The CDR3 region has the DNA TGTGCCAGCAGTTCCGGGACAGTTTATGGCTACACCTTC.

The gene calls are TRBV27 and TRBJ1-1, with D possibly being TRBD1 (6 bases). The CDR3 totals 15 residues. The germline gives CDR1 MNHEY, CDR2 SMNVEV (reference sequence). Trimming took off 5 bases at V and 3 bases at J, with 16 bases between the two ends. The CDR3: CASSPSTGTYTEAFF. In DNA form, the CDR3 reads TGTGCCAGCAGTCCTTCGACAGGCACCTACACTGAAGCTTTCTTT.

CDR3 residues: CASSRGVGETQYF. The CDR3, as DNA: TGCGCCAGCAGCCGGGGGGTTGGAGAGACCCAGTACTTC. The rearrangement uses TRBV5-1 and TRBJ2-5, with 7 nucleotides matching TRBD2. J gave up 4 bases and V 4 bases, and 4 bases lay outside the gene matches. In germline, CDR1 is SGHRS, CDR2 YFSETQ. The CDR3 is 13 residues long. Variable domain in full (rest from reference TRBV5-1 and TRBJ2-5): KAGVTQTPRYLIKTRGQQVTLSCSPISGHRSVSWYQQTPGQGLQFLFEYFSETQRNKGNFPGRFSGRQFSNSRSEMNVSTLELGDSALYLCASSRGVGETQYFGPGTRLLVL.

This clone occurred a few times. The chain couples TRBV28 to TRBJ1-2; D may be TRBD1 (5 bases). Germline V gene sequence: CDR1 MDHEN, CDR2 SYDVKM. The CDR3 covers 19 residues. Trimming removed 3 bases from V and 0 bases from J, with 23 bases in between. The CDR3 nucleotides are TGTGCCAGCAGTTTCCTAGGCGTGTGGGACGGTAAAGCTAACTATGGCTACACCTTC. Amino acids: CASSFLGVWDGKANYGYTF.

This clone was counted between two and nine times. Other nucleotide sequences from this sample produce the same CDR3. The chain uses TRBV7-8 and TRBJ2-3; the D is unclear. The CDR3 runs to 12 residues. Germline CDR1 reads SGHVS; CDR2 reads FQNEAQ. V was trimmed by 8 bases and J by 0 bases, leaving 6 bases between them. The CDR3 protein is CASGTSTDTQYF. The CDR3 DNA sequence: TGTGCCAGCGGAACTAGCACAGATACGCAGTATTTT.

J is TRBJ1-4 and V is TRBV7-2; D is perhaps TRBD1 (6 bases). The CDR3 spans 20 residues. CDR1 SGHTA and CDR2 FQGNSA come from the germline V gene. V gave up 0 bases and J gave up 8 bases, with 28 bases separating them. The CDR3 spells CASSLAPPGAGARGGEKLFF. The CDR3 DNA reads as TGTGCCAGCAGCTTAGCCCCCCCGGGGGCAGGAGCGAGAGGGGGAGAAAAACTGTTTTTT. The full variable domain, its missing parts supplied by reference TRBV7-2 and TRBJ1-4, is GAGVSQSPSNKVTEKGKDVELRCDPISGHTALYWYRQSLGQGLEFLIYFQGNSAPDKSGLPSDRFSAERTGGSVSTLTIQRTQQEDSAVYLCASSLAPPGAGARGGEKLFFGSGTQLSVL.

This clone appeared a few times. The J gene is TRBJ2-7, the V gene TRBV4-3, with a possible D match to TRBD1 (6 bases). The CDR3 runs 16 residues. CDR1 is LGHNA and CDR2 is YSLEER in the germline V gene. Trimming took off 4 bases at V and 2 bases at J, with 18 bases between the two ends. For the CDR3, the DNA is TGCGCCAGCAGCCCTTTGTCCGGGACACTTACCTACGAGCAGTACTTC. Translation gives CASSPLSGTLTYEQYF.

The chain couples TRBV7-2 to TRBJ2-7, with 10 bases that match TRBD1. This CDR3 has 16 amino acids. Per germline, CDR1 SGHTA and CDR2 FQGNSA. With 0 bases clipped from V and 7 bases from J, the junction kept 9 bases outside the gene matches. The CDR3 nucleotides read TGTGCCAGCAGCTTAGCTTTGGGACAGGGGAAGGGAGAGCAGTACTTC. Translating gives CASSLALGQGKGEQYF.

The chain's CDR3 is CASSLEGYVYGYTF. In DNA, the CDR3 is TGTGCCAGCAGCTTAGAGGGCTACGTCTATGGCTACACCTTC. The chain carries TRBV7-2 and TRBJ1-2, with unresolved D. The V end lost 1 base, the J end lost 4 bases, and 10 bases lay between the germline ends. Germline CDR1 SGHTA, CDR2 FQGNSA. The CDR3 spans 14 residues.

The V and J genes are TRBV10-3 and TRBJ2-3, with a possible D match to TRBD1 (5 bases). The CDR3 is 13 amino acids. CDR1 ENHRY and CDR2 SYGVKD come from the germline V gene. The ends were cut back, 2 bases at V and 3 bases at J, with 6 bases in the middle. This CDR3 reads CAISEPGTDTQYF. The CDR3 bases are TGTGCCATCAGTGAGCCAGGGACAGATACGCAGTATTTT.

The chain employs TRBV6-5 and TRBJ2-7; the match to TRBD1 covers 8 bases. V dropped 3 bases and J dropped 3; count of bases not matched to a gene: 7. This CDR3 comprises 15 residues. CDR1 and CDR2 from the germline V gene are MNHEY and SVGAGI. CDR3 DNA sequence: TGTGCCAGCAGTTATTTTAGGACAGGGCTCTACGAGCAGTACTTC. Translating it yields CASSYFRTGLYEQYF.

Comment on this clone: Possible read error: a much larger clone is one base away. Other DNA sequences from this sample encode an identical CDR3 as well. The chain employs TRBV5-6 and TRBJ2-5; 8 nucleotides align to TRBD2. The CDR3 length is 15 residues. Per germline, CDR1 SGHDT and CDR2 YYEEEE. Here the CDR3 reads CASSLRLATQETQYF. CDR3 sequence (DNA): TGCGCCAGCAGCTTGAGACTAGCGACTCAAGAGACCCAGTACTTC.